The 10 T cell receptor beta chains given below trace back to one sample, sequenced in a study of cytomegalovirus exposure and HLA in healthy donors. The PCR employed 60 Vbeta primers together with 13 Jbeta primers. Measured with immunoSEQ multiplex PCR; TCRdb has only the in-frame clones, and not every one. Of 100,000 to 150,000 clones in the sample, approximately 80% were seen once. Source material: PBMCs. These receptors were taken from a male donor in good health and CMV-seropositive.

This chain joins TRBV5-6 and TRBJ1-4; 8 bases match TRBD1. Germline CDR1 is SGHDT and CDR2 is YYEEEE. The V segment lost 2 bases and the J segment 6 bases; nucleotides outside the gene matches: 9. This CDR3 has 16 amino acids. The CDR3 DNA reads TGTGCCAGCAGCTTAATACGGACAGGGCAGGATGAAAAACTGTTTTTT. It yields the protein CASSLIRTGQDEKLFF.

This sequence joins TRBV5-1 and TRBJ2-1; 11 positions match TRBD2. CDR3 size: 15 residues. Germline assignment: CDR1 SGHRS and CDR2 YFSETQ. With V trimmed by 4 bases and J by 6 bases, 6 bases remained unmatched. The CDR3 DNA sequence: TGCGCCAGCAGCATTGAGCTAGCGGGAGGCAATGAGCAGTTCTTC. This gives the protein CASSIELAGGNEQFF.

V gene TRBV6-5 combines with J gene TRBJ2-7, with a tentative D call TRBD1 (6 bases). Germline V gene data show CDR1 as MNHEY and CDR2 as SVGAGI. CDR3 length: 11 amino acids. V was shortened by 6 bases and J by 6 bases, with 9 bases between the two germline ends. This CDR3 is CASSQGSEQYF. CDR3 coding DNA: TGTGCCAGCAGCCAGGGGTCCGAGCAGTACTTC.

CDR3 protein: CASRASEQETQYF. In DNA form, the CDR3 reads TGTGCCAGTCGGGCTAGCGAGCAAGAGACCCAGTACTTC. This chain connects TRBV19 to TRBJ2-5; TRBD2 might be the D (6 bases). V shed 8 bases and J shed 2 bases, with 12 bases lying between them. CDR3 length: 13 residues. In germline, CDR1 is LNHDA, CDR2 SQIVND (reference sequence).

The V call is TRBV29-1, the J call TRBJ1-5; 7 bases agree with TRBD1. Per the germline V gene, CDR1 is SQVTM and CDR2 is ANQGSEA. The CDR3 consists of 14 residues. Unmatched junction bases numbered 5, after V lost 6 bases and J lost 0 bases. The CDR3 protein is CSVVTGSSNQPQHF. The CDR3 region has the DNA TGCAGCGTGGTGACAGGGAGTAGCAATCAGCCCCAGCATTTT.

The V call is TRBV19, the J call TRBJ1-5, with 7 bases lining up with TRBD1. CDR1 and CDR2 (germline): LNHDA, SQIVND (reference sequence). V shed 6 bases and J 0 bases; nucleotides not matched to a gene: 5. The CDR3 runs to 15 residues. CDR3 sequence reads: CASRKGQNSNQPQHF. The CDR3 DNA sequence: TGTGCCAGTAGGAAGGGACAGAATAGCAATCAGCCCCAGCATTTT.

This chain uses TRBV7-9 with TRBJ2-1; 8 bases match TRBD2. Trimming removed 6 bases from V and 2 bases from J; junction bases left unmatched: 3. Germline CDR1 is SEHNR and CDR2 is FQNEAQ (reference sequence). This CDR3 contains 14 residues. The CDR3: CASRSGRTYNEQFF. The CDR3 DNA is TGTGCCAGCAGAAGCGGGAGAACCTACAATGAGCAGTTCTTC.

V gene TRBV27 combines with J gene TRBJ2-7, with 7 bases identical to TRBD2. Germline CDR1 is MNHEY and CDR2 is SMNVEV (reference sequence). There are 13 residues in the CDR3. Losses at the gene ends were 4 bases for V and 6 bases for J; bases not matched to a gene: 6. The CDR3 loop is CASSSLAHGEQYF. The DNA for the CDR3 is TGTGCCAGCAGTTCACTAGCGCACGGCGAGCAGTACTTC.

V is TRBV5-1 and J is TRBJ2-7, with D perhaps TRBD1 (6 bases). CDR1 and CDR2 (germline): SGHRS, YFSETQ. The V and J ends lost 4 bases and 3 bases respectively, with 17 bases between them. This CDR3 is 15 amino acids long. The CDR3 coding sequence is TGCGCCAGCAGCCCGATAGGACAGACAGGCTACGAGCAGTACTTC. Its translation is CASSPIGQTGYEQYF.

The chain links TRBV6-1 to TRBJ1-5; D perhaps matches TRBD1 (5 bases). Between the trimmed V and J ends, which lost 8 bases and 2 bases, there was a span of 10 bases. CDR3 length equals 13 residues. The germline V gene encodes CDR1 MNHNS and CDR2 SASEGT. The CDR3 spells CASGAGGNQPQHF. The CDR3 DNA reads TGTGCCAGCGGGGCAGGTGGCAATCAGCCCCAGCATTTT.